The clone carrying this T cell receptor beta chain occurred a few times. Its antigen is still unknown. The data were taken from a study of beta chain features in type 1 diabetes. CDR1 is SQVTM and CDR2 is ANQGSEA in the germline V gene. Unmatched junction bases numbered 9, after V lost 5 bases and J lost 3 bases. The CDR3 length is 15 residues. Study conclusions and caveats: Shorter TCRB CDR3s, moderately but significantly so, were found in Type 1 diabetes patients in all four CD4+ subsets.

Expressed TCRB transcripts were sequenced because the isolated RNA had all been reverse transcribed beforehand. The protocol was immunoSEQ multiplex PCR, while the TCRdb copy is restricted to in-frame clones and leaves out a portion. The sample lists fewer than 450,000 clones, roughly 13% occurring once. The gene calls are TRBV29-1 and TRBJ1-2, with 10 bases that match TRBD1. The sequence came from a young woman with type 1 diabetes. Source material: naive CD4+ T cells from blood. The CDR3 sequence is CSVPYSGTGDYGYTF. In DNA, the CDR3 is TGCAGCGTTCCCTATTCAGGGACAGGGGACTATGGCTACACCTTC.